What follows is one T cell receptor (beta chain) and its context. The PCR ran on 60 Vbeta and 13 Jbeta primers. Sequenced by immunoSEQ multiplex PCR; TCRdb stores in-frame clones only, minus some. The table records approximately 100,000 clones, 84% of them present only once. These data come from a study of cytomegalovirus exposure and HLA in healthy donors. The V and J ends lost 0 bases and 10 bases respectively, with 12 bases between them. CDR3 size: 13 residues. Germline lookup yields CDR1 LNHNV and CDR2 YYDKDF (reference sequence). This sequence originates from a woman aged 18 to 35 in good health and CMV-seronegative. Material: PBMCs. V usage is TRBV15 and J usage is TRBJ1-1; D is unclear. CDR3 DNA: TGTGCCACCAGCAGAGATACGAGTGTCGGAGCTTTCTTT. Its translation: CATSRDTSVGAFF.